This is a list of T cell receptor beta chains from one sample in a study of cytomegalovirus exposure and HLA in healthy donors. TCRdb's table, derived via immunoSEQ multiplex PCR, lists solely in-frame clones and lacks some. The sample comprises about 140,000 clones, roughly 85% of which are singletons, and around 7% rests with the top ten. Sequencing was carried out using PBMCs. Receptors originate from a man aged 35-49 years in good health and CMV-seropositive. Each CDR3 is given with its conserved first and last residue. D genes are given only for firm matches. Rows give clone size only sometimes, using once, few, many, or a class for an expanded clone.

>TRBV5-1|.|.|TRBJ2-7
TGCGCCAGCAGCCAGGACAGCGCCTACGAGCAGTACTTC
CASSQDSAYEQYF
>TRBV7-6|TRBD2|.|TRBJ2-7
TGTGCCAGCAGCTGGGACTCAAGCGGGAGGGAGTTGAACGAGCAGTACTTC
CASSWDSSGRELNEQYF
>TRBV6-1|.|.|TRBJ1-2
TGTGCCAGCAGTGAACGGGGGTCGGGGTATGGCTACACCTTC
CASSERGSGYGYTF
>TRBV6-5|.|.|TRBJ2-6
TGTGCCAGCAGTTTACAGGGACCCTCTGGGGCCAACGTCCTGACTTTC
CASSLQGPSGANVLTF
>TRBV7-2|.|.|TRBJ1-1
TGTGCCAGCAGCATATGGGGCGCAAACACTGAAGCTTTCTTT
CASSIWGANTEAFF
>TRBV5-1|.|once|TRBJ2-5
TGCGCCAGCAGCTTGGACCCCGGAACCCAGGCGTCCCAGTACTTC
CASSLDPGTQASQYF
>TRBV6-1|.|.|TRBJ1-1
TGTGCCAGCAGTGAAGGCCAGTTGAACACTGAAGCTTTCTTT
CASSEGQLNTEAFF
>TRBV30|TRBD1|.|TRBJ1-5
TGTGCCTGGGGGGGGGACAGGGATCAGCCCCAGCATTTT
CAWGGDRDQPQHF
>TRBV7-3|TRBD1|once|TRBJ1-1
TGTGCCAGCAGCTTAATCCCCGTTAGTCAGGGGGCGAACACTGAAGCTTTCTTT
CASSLIPVSQGANTEAFF
>TRBV27|.|.|TRBJ1-5
TGTGCCAGCAGACCGGACTACAATAGCAATCAGCCCCAGCATTTT
CASRPDYNSNQPQHF
>TRBV14|.|few|TRBJ2-1
TGTGCCAGCAGCCAGGCTCGACAGAGCTCCTACAATGAGCAGTTCTTC
CASSQARQSSYNEQFF
>TRBV30|TRBD2|.|TRBJ2-7
TGTGCCTGGGCACCGGCGGGGGGAACCTACGAGCAGTACTTC
CAWAPAGGTYEQYF
>TRBV12-5|.|few|TRBJ2-5
TGTGCTAGTGGTTTGCAGGGGCCACAGGCGTCCCAGTACTTC
CASGLQGPQASQYF
>TRBV4-1|.|.|TRBJ1-2
TGCGCCAGCAGCCAAGATCCTCAGGAAGCTAACTATGGCTACACCTTC
CASSQDPQEANYGYTF
>TRBV9|.|.|TRBJ2-7
TGTGCCAGCAGCGTAGGTGGTAGCGCCTTGAGGGAGCAGTACTTC
CASSVGGSALREQYF
>TRBV7-2|TRBD2|.|TRBJ2-3
TGTGCCAGCAGCACGGGACTAGCGGGAGGGCTCACAGATACGCAGTATTTT
CASSTGLAGGLTDTQYF
>TRBV19|.|.|TRBJ1-1
TGTGCCAGTAGTATCCAGGGTTTAATAAACACTGAAGCTTTCTTT
CASSIQGLINTEAFF
>TRBV4-2|.|.|TRBJ1-2
TGTGCCAGCAGCCAAGATATCAGCGCATATAACTATGGCTACACCTTC
CASSQDISAYNYGYTF
>TRBV13|TRBD2|.|TRBJ2-5
TGTGCCAGCAGCTTTACAGCGGGAGCCGGGGGAGAGACCCAGTACTTC
CASSFTAGAGGETQYF
>TRBV6-5|TRBD1|few|TRBJ1-2
TGTGCCAGCAGCCGAAGACAGGGGTCGGATGGCTACACCTTC
CASSRRQGSDGYTF
>TRBV11-2|TRBD1|few|TRBJ1-4
TGTGCCAGCAGCTTCGGACAGGGGGCGGAAAAACTGTTTTTT
CASSFGQGAEKLFF
>TRBV28|.|.|TRBJ2-7
TGTGCCAGCAGTGTAACCGGGAACAACCTTAAACCGTACTTC
CASSVTGNNLKPYF
>TRBV30|.|.|TRBJ1-6
TGTGCCTGGATGGGGCCGAGGTATTCACCCCTCCACTTT
CAWMGPRYSPLHF
>TRBV5-1|TRBD2|.|TRBJ2-2
TGCGCCAGCAGCTCTGGACTAGCGGGAGGGCCGGGCACCGGGGAGCTGTTTTTT
CASSSGLAGGPGTGELFF
>TRBV29-1|TRBD1|.|TRBJ2-7
TGCAGCGTTGCCGGGACAGGGGCCTACGAGCAGTACTTC
CSVAGTGAYEQYF
>TRBV21-1|.|.|TRBJ2-1
.
CASSPPVGLAGVARGNEQFF
>TRBV2|.|.|TRBJ2-2
TGTGCCAGCAGCCCTAACTGGAACACCGGGGAGCTGTTTTTT
CASSPNWNTGELFF
>TRBV7-9|TRBD2|.|TRBJ2-7
TGTGCCAGCAGCTTATCTAGCGGGAGTAATCAGCAGTACTTC
CASSLSSGSNQQYF
>TRBV5-8|TRBD1|.|TRBJ1-1
TGTGCCAGCAGCTTGATCCCGGGACAGGGGACCACTGAAGCTTTCTTT
CASSLIPGQGTTEAFF
>TRBV9|.|.|TRBJ1-1
TGTGCCAGCAGCGTGGCCGGGAGGAACACTGAAGCTTTCTTT
CASSVAGRNTEAFF
>TRBV5-1|.|few|TRBJ1-2
TGCGCCAGCAGCCCCCACGGAACAGTTAACTATGGCTACACCTTC
CASSPHGTVNYGYTF
>TRBV19|.|.|TRBJ1-5
TGTGCCAGTTCTCGGGGTGACCAGCCCCAGCATTTT
CASSRGDQPQHF
>TRBV29-1|.|.|TRBJ2-3
TGCAGCGGCCGGTCGCCAGGTAGCACAGATACGCAGTATTTT
CSGRSPGSTDTQYF
>TRBV28|TRBD2|few|TRBJ2-7
TGTGCCAGCACCCTACTAGCGGGAGTCTACGAGCAGTACTTC
CASTLLAGVYEQYF
>TRBV30|TRBD2|few|TRBJ2-7
TGTGCCTGGACCAGCGGGGTGGGGACCTACGAGCAGTACTTC
CAWTSGVGTYEQYF
>TRBV27|TRBD1|.|TRBJ1-2
TGTGCCAGCAGTTCAGCCCGGACAGGGGAGTTAGTCTATGGCTACACCTTC
CASSSARTGELVYGYTF
>TRBV5-4|TRBD2|once|TRBJ2-7
TGTGCCAGCAGCGGGGGGGGGAGCTACGAGCAGTACTTC
CASSGGGSYEQYF
>TRBV11-3|TRBD2|.|TRBJ2-6
TGTGCCAGCAGCCCCCCCGGGGGGAACGTCCTGACTTTC
CASSPPGGNVLTF
>TRBV7-6|TRBD2|.|TRBJ2-1
TGTGCCAGCAGCAACCTAGCGGCGACCTACAATGAGCAGTTCTTC
CASSNLAATYNEQFF
>TRBV28|.|.|TRBJ1-2
TGTGCCAGCAGCACAGGCCACGGCTACACCTTC
CASSTGHGYTF
>TRBV27|.|.|TRBJ2-7
TGTGCCAGCAGTTCATTCCCCTACGAGCAGTACTTC
CASSSFPYEQYF
>TRBV5-1|.|.|TRBJ2-3
TGCGCCAGCAAAGCGTTCAGCACAGATACGCAGTATTTT
CASKAFSTDTQYF
>TRBV29-1|.|few|TRBJ1-1
TGCAGCGTTGTTCGGGGTATTATGAACACTGAAGCTTTCTTT
CSVVRGIMNTEAFF
>TRBV19|.|.|TRBJ2-7
TGTGCCAGTACCGACCTAACTAGCCCCTACGAGCAGTACTTC
CASTDLTSPYEQYF
>TRBV18|.|few|TRBJ1-5
TGTGCCAGCTCACCGGACAGAAATCAGCCCCAGCATTTT
CASSPDRNQPQHF
>TRBV18|TRBD2|.|TRBJ2-3
TGTGCCAGCTCATGGACTAGCGGGAGTGAATACACAGATACGCAGTATTTT
CASSWTSGSEYTDTQYF
>TRBV5-1|.|.|TRBJ1-1
TGCGCCAGCAGCTACGGGCCCGGGGACACTGAAGCTTTCTTT
CASSYGPGDTEAFF
>TRBV5-8|TRBD2|.|TRBJ2-5
TGTGCCAGCAGTGTGGGACTAGCGGGATTGCCCCAAGAGACCCAGTACTTC
CASSVGLAGLPQETQYF